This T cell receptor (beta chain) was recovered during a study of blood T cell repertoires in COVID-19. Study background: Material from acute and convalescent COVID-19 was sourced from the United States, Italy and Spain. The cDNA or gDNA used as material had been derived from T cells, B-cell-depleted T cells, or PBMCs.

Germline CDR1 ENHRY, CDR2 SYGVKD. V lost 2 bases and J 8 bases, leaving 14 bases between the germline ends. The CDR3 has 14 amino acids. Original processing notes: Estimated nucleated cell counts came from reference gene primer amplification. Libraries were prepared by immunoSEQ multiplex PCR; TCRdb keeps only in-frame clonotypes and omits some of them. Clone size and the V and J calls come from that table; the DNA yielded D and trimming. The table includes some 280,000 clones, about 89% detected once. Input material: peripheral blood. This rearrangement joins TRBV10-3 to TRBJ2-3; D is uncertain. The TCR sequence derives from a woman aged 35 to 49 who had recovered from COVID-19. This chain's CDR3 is CAISEPGWSGTQYF. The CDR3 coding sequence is TGTGCCATCAGTGAGCCCGGGTGGTCGGGTACGCAGTATTTT.